This is a list of T cell receptor beta chains from one sample in a study of CD4 T cell repertoires in COVID-19. TCRdb's copy holds only in-frame clones and misses some; the assay was immunoSEQ multiplex PCR. The sample consists of approximately 75,000 clones, 83% of them appearing once. Sequencing was performed on CD4+ T cells from peripheral blood, taken after recovery from COVID-19. Receptors originate from a human donor who had COVID-19. CDR3s include the opening cysteine and the closing phenylalanine or tryptophan. D genes are given only for firm matches. A row's size may be missing; if present it is once, few, many or a size class.

D,size,J,V,CDR3,DNA
TRBD1,.,TRBJ2-2,TRBV6-5,CAVLSRDRGTGELFF,TGTGCCGTTCTTTCCCGGGACAGGGGTACCGGGGAGCTGTTTTTT
.,once,TRBJ2-3,TRBV28,CASREASTTRGDTQYF,TGTGCCAGCAGGGAGGCGAGTACCACGAGGGGAGATACGCAGTATTTT
.,.,TRBJ1-1,TRBV11-2,CASSKTENTEAFF,TGTGCCAGCAGCAAGACAGAGAACACTGAAGCTTTCTTT
.,once,TRBJ2-2,TRBV29-1,CSAQRGDNTGELFF,TGCAGCGCCCAGAGGGGGGATAACACCGGGGAGCTGTTTTTT
TRBD1,.,TRBJ2-1,TRBV10-3,CAIRTGEGNEQFF,TGTGCCATCCGGACAGGGGAGGGCAATGAGCAGTTCTTC
TRBD1,few,TRBJ1-6,TRBV6-1,CASSDQTGYNSPLHF,TGTGCCAGCAGTGACCAGACAGGGTATAATTCACCCCTCCACTTT
TRBD2,.,TRBJ2-2,TRBV10-3,CAISVPPRLAGGRELFF,TGTGCCATCAGTGTACCCCCGAGACTAGCGGGAGGGCGGGAGCTGTTTTTT
TRBD1,.,TRBJ1-6,TRBV7-9,CASSLSTGSNSPLHF,TGTGCCAGCAGCCTTTCGACAGGGTCGAATTCACCCCTCCACTTT
.,.,TRBJ1-3,TRBV4-2,CASSQGGDLGNTIYF,TGTGCCAGCAGCCAAGGGGGAGACCTCGGAAACACCATATATTTT
TRBD1,.,TRBJ2-7,TRBV5-1,CASSDRDRGYEQYF,TGCGCCAGCAGCGACCGGGACAGGGGGTACGAGCAGTACTTC
.,.,TRBJ2-3,TRBV1,CTSSQPPGAHNTQYF,TGCACCAGCAGCCAACCACCCGGGGCCCACAATACGCAGTATTTT
TRBD1,.,TRBJ1-5,TRBV10-2,CASRQGDQPQHF,TGCGCCTCCCGACAGGGGGATCAGCCCCAGCATTTT
.,.,TRBJ2-3,TRBV5-1,CASRGPSVTDTQYF,TGCGCCAGCAGGGGCCCCTCAGTCACAGATACGCAGTATTTT